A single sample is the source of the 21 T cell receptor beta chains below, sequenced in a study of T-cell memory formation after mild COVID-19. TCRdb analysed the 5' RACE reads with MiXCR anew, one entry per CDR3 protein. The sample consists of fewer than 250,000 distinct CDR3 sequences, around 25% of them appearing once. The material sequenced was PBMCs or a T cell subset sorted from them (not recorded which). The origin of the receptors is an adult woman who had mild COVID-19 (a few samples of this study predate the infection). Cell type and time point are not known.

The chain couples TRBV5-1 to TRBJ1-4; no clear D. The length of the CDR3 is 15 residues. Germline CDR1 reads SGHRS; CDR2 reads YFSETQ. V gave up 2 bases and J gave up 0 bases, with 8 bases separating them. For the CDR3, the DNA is TGCGCCAGCAGCTTTGGGGTGGCAACTAATGAAAAACTGTTTTTT. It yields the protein CASSFGVATNEKLFF.

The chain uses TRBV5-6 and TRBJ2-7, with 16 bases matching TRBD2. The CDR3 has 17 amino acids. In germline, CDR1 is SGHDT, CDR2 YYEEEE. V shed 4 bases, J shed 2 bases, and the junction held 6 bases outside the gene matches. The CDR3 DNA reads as TGTGCCAGCAGCCCGGGACTAGCGGGAGGGCAGGCCTACGAGCAGTACTTC. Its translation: CASSPGLAGGQAYEQYF.

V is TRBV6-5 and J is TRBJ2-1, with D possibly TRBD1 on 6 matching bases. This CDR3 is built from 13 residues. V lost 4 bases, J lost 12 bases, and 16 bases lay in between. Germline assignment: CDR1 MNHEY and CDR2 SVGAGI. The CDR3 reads CASSFGGFSGQFF. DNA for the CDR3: TGTGCCAGCAGTTTTGGGGGCTTTAGTGGGCAGTTCTTC.

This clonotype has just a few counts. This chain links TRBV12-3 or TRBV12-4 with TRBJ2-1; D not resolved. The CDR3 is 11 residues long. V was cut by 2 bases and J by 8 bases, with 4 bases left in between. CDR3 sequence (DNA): TGTGCCAGCAGTTTAATAGATGAGCAGTTCTTC. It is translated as CASSLIDEQFF.

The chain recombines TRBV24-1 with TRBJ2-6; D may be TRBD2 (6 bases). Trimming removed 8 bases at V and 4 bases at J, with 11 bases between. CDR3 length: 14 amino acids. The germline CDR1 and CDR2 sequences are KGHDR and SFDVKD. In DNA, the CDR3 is TGTGCCACCACCCCCGGGAGCGGGGCCAACGTCCTGACTTTC. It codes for CATTPGSGANVLTF.

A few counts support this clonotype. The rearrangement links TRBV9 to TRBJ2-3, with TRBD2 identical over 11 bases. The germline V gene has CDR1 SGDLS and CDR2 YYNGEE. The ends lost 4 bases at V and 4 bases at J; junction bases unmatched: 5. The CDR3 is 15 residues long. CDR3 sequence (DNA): TGTGCCAGCAGCCTACTAGCGGGAGTTGCAGATACGCAGTATTTT. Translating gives CASSLLAGVADTQYF.

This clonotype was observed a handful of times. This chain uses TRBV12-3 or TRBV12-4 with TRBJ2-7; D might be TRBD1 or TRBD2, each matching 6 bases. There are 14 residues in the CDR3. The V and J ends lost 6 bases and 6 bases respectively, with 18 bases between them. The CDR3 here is CASSPVWGAREQYF. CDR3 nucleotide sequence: TGTGCCAGCAGCCCTGTTTGGGGGGCGCGCGAGCAGTACTTC.

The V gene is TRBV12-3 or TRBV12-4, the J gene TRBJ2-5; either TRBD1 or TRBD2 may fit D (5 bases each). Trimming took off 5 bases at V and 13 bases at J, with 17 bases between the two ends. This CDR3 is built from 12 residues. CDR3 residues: CASSILGRQLYF. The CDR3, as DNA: TGTGCCAGCAGTATCTTGGGACGACAGTTGTACTTC.

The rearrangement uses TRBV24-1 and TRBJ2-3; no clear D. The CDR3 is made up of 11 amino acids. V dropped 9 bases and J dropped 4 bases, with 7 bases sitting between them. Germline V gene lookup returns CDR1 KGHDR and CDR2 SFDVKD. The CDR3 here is CATAFSDTQYF. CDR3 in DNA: TGTGCCACCGCCTTTTCAGATACGCAGTATTTT.

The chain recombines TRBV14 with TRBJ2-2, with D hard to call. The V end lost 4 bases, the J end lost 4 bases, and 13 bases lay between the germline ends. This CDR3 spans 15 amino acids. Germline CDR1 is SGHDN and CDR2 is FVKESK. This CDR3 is CASSPFRASTGELFF. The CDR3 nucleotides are TGTGCCAGCAGCCCATTTAGGGCCAGCACCGGGGAGCTGTTTTTT.

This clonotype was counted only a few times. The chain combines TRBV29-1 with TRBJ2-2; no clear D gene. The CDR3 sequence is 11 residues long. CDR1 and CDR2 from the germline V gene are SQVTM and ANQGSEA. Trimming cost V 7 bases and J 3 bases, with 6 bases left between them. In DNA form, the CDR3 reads TGCAGCGCCTGGGACACCGGGGAGCTGTTTTTT. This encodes CSAWDTGELFF.

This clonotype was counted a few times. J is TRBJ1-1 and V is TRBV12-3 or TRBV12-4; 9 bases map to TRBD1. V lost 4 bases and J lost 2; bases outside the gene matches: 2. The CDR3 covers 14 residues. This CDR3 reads CASSWDRVNTEAFF. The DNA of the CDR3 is TGTGCCAGCAGTTGGGACAGGGTAAACACTGAAGCTTTCTTT.

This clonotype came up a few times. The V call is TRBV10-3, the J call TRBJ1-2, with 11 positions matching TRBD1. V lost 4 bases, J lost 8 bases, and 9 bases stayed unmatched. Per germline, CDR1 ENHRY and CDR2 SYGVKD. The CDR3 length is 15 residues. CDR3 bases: TGTGCCATCAGTGGGACAGGGGGCCCTCTGGAGGGCTACACCTTC. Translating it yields CAISGTGGPLEGYTF.

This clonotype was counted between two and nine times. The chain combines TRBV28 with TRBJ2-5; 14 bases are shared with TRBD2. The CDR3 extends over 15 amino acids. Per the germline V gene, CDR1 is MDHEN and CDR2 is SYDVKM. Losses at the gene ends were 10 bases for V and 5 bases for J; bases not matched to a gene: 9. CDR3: CATLGTSGSWETQYF. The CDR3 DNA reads TGTGCCACCCTAGGGACTAGCGGGAGTTGGGAGACCCAGTACTTC.

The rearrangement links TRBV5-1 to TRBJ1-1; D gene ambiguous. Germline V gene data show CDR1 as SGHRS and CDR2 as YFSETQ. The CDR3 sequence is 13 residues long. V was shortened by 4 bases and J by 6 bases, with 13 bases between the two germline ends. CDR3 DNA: TGCGCCAGCAGCCTTGAGGGATGGGCTGAAGCTTTCTTT. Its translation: CASSLEGWAEAFF.

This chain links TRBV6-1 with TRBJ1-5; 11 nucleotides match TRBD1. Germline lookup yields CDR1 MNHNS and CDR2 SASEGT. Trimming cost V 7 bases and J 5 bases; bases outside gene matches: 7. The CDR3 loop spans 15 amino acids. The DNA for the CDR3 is TGTGCCAGCAAGGACAGGGGGCTTGTAGATCAGCCCCAGCATTTT. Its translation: CASKDRGLVDQPQHF.

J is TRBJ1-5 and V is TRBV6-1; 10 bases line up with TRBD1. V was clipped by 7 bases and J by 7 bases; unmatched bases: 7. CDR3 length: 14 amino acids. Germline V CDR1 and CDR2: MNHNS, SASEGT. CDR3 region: CASKGQGVYQPQHF. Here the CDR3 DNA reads TGTGCCAGCAAAGGACAGGGGGTTTACCAGCCCCAGCATTTT.

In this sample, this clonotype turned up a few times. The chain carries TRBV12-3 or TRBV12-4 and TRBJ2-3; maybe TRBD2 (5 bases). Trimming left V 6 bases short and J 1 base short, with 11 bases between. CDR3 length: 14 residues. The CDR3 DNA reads TGTGCCAGCAGGTCCCGGACTGGCACAGATACGCAGTATTTT. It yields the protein CASRSRTGTDTQYF.

The CDR3 sequence: CASSLVDGPESYEQYF. CDR3 sequence (DNA): TGTGCCAGCAGCTTAGTCGACGGACCGGAATCCTACGAGCAGTACTTC. The chain is built from TRBV7-8 and TRBJ2-7; the D is unclear. CDR1 and CDR2 from the germline V gene are SGHVS and FQNEAQ. The CDR3 consists of 16 residues. The germline V and J ends were trimmed by 1 base and 1 base, with 14 bases remaining between them.

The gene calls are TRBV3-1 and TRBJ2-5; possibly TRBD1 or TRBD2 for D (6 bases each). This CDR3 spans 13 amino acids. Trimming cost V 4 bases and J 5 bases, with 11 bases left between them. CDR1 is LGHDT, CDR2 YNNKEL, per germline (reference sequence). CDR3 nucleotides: TGTGCCAGCAGCCGACTAGGGGGGGAGACCCAGTACTTC. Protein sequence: CASSRLGGETQYF.

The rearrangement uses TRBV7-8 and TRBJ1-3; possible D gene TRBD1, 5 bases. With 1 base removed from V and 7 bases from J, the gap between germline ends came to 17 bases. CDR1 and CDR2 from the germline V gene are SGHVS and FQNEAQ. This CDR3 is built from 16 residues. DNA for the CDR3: TGTGCCAGCAGCTTAGTCAGGCAGGGAATACAGAACACCATATATTTT. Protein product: CASSLVRQGIQNTIYF.